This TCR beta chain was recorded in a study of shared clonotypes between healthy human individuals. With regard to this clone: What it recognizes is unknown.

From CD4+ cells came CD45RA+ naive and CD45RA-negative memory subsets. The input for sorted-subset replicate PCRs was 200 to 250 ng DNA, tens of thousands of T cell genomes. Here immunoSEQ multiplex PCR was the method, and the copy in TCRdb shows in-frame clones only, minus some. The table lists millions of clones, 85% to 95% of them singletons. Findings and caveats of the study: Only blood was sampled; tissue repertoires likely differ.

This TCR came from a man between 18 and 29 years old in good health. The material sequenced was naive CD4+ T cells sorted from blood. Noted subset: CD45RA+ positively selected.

CDR3 nucleotides: TGCAGCGCCCTCGGGGGAGGGGCCAAAAACATTCAGTACTTC. As protein: CSALGGGAKNIQYF. The gene calls are TRBV29-1 and TRBJ2-4; the match to TRBD2 covers 7 bases. Germline V lookup: CDR1 SQVTM, CDR2 ANQGSEA. The CDR3 covers 14 residues. V lost 7 bases and J lost 1; bases outside the gene matches: 7.